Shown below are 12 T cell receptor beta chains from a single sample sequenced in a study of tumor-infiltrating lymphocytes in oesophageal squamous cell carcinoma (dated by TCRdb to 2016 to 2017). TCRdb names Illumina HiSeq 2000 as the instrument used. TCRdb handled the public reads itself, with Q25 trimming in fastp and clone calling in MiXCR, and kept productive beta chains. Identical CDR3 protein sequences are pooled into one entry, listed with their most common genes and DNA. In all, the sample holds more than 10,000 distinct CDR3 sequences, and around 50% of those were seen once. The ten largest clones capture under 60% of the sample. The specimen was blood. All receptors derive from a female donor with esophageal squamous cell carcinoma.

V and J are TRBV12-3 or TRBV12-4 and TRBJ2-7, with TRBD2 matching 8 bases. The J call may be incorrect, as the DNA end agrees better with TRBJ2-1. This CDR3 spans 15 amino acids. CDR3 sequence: CASSLVAGPYNEQFF. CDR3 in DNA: TGTGCCAGCAGTTTAGTAGCGGGGCCTTACAATGAGCAGTTCTTC.

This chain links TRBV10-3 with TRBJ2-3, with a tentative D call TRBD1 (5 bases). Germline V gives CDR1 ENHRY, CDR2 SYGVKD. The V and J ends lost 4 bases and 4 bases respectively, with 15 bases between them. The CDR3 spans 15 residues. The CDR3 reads CAISGLGAGPDTQYF. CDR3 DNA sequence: TGTGCCATCAGTGGTCTAGGGGCAGGCCCAGATACGCAGTATTTT.

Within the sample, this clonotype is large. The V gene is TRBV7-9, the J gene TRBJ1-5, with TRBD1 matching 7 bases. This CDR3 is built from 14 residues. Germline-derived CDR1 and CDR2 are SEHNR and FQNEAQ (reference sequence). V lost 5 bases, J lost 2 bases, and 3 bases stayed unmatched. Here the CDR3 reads CASSSTGGNQPQHF. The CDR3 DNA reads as TGTGCCAGCAGCAGTACAGGGGGCAATCAGCCCCAGCATTTT. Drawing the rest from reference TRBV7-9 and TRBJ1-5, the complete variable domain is DTGVSQNPRHKITKRGQNVTFRCDPISEHNRLYWYRQTLGQGPEFLTYFQNEAQLEKSRLLSDRFSAERPKGSFSTLEIQRTEQGDSAMYLCASSSTGGNQPQHFGDGTRLSIL.

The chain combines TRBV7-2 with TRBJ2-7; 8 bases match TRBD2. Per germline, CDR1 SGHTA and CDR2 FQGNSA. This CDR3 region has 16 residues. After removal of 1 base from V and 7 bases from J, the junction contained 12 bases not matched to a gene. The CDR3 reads CASSLDGTRRAVEQYF. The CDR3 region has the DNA TGTGCCAGCAGCTTAGACGGGACTAGGAGGGCTGTTGAGCAGTACTTC.

DNA of the CDR3: TGTGCCAGCAGTTACCTGACAGGGGGCTTTCCCGGGGAGCTGTTTTTT. Translated: CASSYLTGGFPGELFF. The chain carries TRBV6-6 and TRBJ1-4, with TRBD1 identical over 10 bases. The J call may not be correct, given that the DNA end is closer to TRBJ2-2. The CDR3 length is 16 residues. From germline, CDR1 is MNHNY and CDR2 SVGAGI (reference sequence).

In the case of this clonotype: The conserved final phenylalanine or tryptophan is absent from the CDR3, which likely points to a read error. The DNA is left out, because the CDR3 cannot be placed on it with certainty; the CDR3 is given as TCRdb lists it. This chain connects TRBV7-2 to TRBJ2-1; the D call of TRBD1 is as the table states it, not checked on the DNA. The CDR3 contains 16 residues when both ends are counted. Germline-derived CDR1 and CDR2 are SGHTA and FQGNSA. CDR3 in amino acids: CASSLGTGNSPLHFGN.

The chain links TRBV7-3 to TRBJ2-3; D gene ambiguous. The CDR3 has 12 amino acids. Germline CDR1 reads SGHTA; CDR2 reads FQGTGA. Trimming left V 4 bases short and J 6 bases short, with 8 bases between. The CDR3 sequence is CASSSYGDTQYF. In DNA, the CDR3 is TGTGCCAGCAGCTCCTACGGGGATACGCAGTATTTT. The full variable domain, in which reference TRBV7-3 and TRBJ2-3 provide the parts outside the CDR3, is GAGVSQTPSNKVTEKGKYVELRCDPISGHTALYWYRQSLGQGPEFLIYFQGTGAADDSGLPNDRFFAVRPEGSVSTLKIQRTERGDSAVYLCASSSYGDTQYFGPGTRLTVL.

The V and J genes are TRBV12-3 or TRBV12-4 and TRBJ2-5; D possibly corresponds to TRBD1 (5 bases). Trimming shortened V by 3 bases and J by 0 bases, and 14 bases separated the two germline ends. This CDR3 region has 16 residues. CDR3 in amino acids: CASSLTVTLYQETQYF. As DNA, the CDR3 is TGTGCCAGCAGTTTGACAGTGACTTTGTACCAAGAGACCCAGTACTTC.

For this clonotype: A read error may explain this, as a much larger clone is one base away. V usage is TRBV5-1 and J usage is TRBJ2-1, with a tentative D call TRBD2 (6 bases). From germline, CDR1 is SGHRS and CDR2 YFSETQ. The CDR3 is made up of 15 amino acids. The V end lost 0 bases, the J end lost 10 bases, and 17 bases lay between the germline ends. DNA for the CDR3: TGCGCCAGCAGCTTGGCCGGGAGTCCACCCAACGAGCAGTTCTTC. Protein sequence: CASSLAGSPPNEQFF.

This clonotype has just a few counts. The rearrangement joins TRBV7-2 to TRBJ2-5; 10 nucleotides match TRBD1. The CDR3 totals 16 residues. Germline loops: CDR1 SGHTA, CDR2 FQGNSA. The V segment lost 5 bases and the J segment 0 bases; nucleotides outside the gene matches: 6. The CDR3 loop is CASSPRQGAYQETQYF. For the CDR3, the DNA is TGTGCCAGCAGCCCTAGACAGGGGGCATACCAAGAGACCCAGTACTTC.

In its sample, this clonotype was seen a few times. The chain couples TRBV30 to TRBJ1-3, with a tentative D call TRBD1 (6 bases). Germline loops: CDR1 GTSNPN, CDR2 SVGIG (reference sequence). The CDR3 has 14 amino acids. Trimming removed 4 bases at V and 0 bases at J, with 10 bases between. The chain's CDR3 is CAWTGVGSGNTIYF. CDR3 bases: TGTGCCTGGACAGGGGTAGGCTCTGGAAACACCATATATTTT.

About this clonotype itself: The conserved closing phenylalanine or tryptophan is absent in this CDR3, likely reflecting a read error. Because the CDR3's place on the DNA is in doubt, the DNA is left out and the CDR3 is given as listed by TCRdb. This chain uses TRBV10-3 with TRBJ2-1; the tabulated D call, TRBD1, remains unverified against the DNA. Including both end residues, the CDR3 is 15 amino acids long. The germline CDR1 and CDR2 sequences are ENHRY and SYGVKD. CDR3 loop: CAISGTGNNGYTFGS.